This TCR beta chain was sequenced in a study of blood T cell repertoires in COVID-19. The germline V and J ends were trimmed by 4 bases and 9 bases, with 17 bases remaining between them. This CDR3 has 13 amino acids. Germline-derived CDR1 and CDR2 are GTSNPN and SVGIG (reference sequence). Generated by immunoSEQ multiplex PCR, the TCRdb table keeps only in-frame clones and is missing some. This sample has 200,000 to 250,000 clones, with 88% found just once. The clonotype was recovered from a man in his 70s with acute or convalescent COVID-19. Sequenced material: peripheral blood. This sequence joins TRBV30 and TRBJ2-3; D call uncertain. CDR3 protein: CAWIPSGSGTQYF. CDR3 bases: TGTGCCTGGATCCCCTCAGGATCAGGCACGCAGTATTTT.